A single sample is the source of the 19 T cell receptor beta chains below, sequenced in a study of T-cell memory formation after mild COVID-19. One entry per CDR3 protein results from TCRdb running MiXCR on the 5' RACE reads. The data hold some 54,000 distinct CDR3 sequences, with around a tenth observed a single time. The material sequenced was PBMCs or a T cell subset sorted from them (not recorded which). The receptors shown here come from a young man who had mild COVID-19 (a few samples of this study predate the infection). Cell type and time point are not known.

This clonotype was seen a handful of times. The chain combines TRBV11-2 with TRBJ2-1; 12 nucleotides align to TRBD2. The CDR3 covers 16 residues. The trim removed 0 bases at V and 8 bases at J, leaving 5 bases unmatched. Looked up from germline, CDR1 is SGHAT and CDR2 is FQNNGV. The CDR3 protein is CASSLEVLAGGYEQFF. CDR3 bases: TGTGCCAGCAGCTTAGAGGTCCTAGCGGGGGGGTATGAGCAGTTCTTC. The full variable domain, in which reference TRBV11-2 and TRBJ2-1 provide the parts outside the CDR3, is EAGVAQSPRYKIIEKRQSVAFWCNPISGHATLYWYQQILGQGPKLLIQFQNNGVVDDSQLPKDRFSAERLKGVDSTLKIQPAKLEDSAVYLCASSLEVLAGGYEQFFGPGTRLTVL.

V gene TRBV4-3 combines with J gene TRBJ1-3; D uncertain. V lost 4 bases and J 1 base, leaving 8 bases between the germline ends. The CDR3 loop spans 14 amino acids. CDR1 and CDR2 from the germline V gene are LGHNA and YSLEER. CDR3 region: CASSPEISGNTIYF. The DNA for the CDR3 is TGCGCCAGCAGCCCCGAGATTTCTGGAAACACCATATATTTT.

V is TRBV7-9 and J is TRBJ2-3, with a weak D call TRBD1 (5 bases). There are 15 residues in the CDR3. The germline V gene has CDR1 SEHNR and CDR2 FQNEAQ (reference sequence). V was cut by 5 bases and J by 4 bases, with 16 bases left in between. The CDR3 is CASSKRQPPADTQYF. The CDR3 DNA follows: TGTGCCAGCAGCAAAAGACAGCCTCCGGCAGATACGCAGTATTTT.

The CDR3 DNA follows: TGTGCCACCAGTGACCAGACTAGCGGGGGAGATACGCAGTATTTT. Its translation is CATSDQTSGGDTQYF. The chain couples TRBV24-1 to TRBJ2-3; 12 positions agree with TRBD2. The CDR3 consists of 15 residues. The ends lost 4 bases at V and 5 bases at J; junction bases unmatched: 3. The V gene's germline CDR1 is KGHDR and CDR2 SFDVKD.

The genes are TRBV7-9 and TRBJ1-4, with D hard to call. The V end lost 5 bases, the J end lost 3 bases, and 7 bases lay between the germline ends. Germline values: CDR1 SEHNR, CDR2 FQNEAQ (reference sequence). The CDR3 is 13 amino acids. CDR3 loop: CASSPVANEKLFF. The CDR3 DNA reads TGTGCCAGCAGCCCGGTGGCTAATGAAAAACTGTTTTTT.

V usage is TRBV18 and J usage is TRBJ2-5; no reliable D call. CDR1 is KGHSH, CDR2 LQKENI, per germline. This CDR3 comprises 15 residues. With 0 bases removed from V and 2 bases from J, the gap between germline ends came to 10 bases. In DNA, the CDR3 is TGTGCCAGCTCACCACCTAATCCACTTCAAGAGACCCAGTACTTC. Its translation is CASSPPNPLQETQYF.

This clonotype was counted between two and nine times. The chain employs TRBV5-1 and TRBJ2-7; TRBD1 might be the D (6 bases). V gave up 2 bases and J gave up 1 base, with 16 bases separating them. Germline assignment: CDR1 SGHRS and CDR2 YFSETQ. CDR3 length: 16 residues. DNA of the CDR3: TGCGCCAGCAGCTTATCTGGGGGCGGACATTCCTACGAGCAGTACTTC. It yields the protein CASSLSGGGHSYEQYF.

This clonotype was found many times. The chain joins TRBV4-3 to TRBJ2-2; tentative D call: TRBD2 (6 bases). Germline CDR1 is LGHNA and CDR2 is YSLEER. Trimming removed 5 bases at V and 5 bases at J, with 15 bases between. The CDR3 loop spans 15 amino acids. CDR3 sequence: CASSFAGRSTGELFF. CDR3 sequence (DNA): TGCGCCAGCAGCTTTGCGGGGCGGAGTACCGGGGAGCTGTTTTTT.

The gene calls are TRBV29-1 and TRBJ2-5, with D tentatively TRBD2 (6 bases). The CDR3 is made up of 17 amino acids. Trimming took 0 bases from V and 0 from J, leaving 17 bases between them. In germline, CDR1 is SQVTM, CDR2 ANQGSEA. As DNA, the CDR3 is TGCAGCGTTGAAGAGGGGGTTGCCGGGGGATACCAAGAGACCCAGTACTTC. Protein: CSVEEGVAGGYQETQYF. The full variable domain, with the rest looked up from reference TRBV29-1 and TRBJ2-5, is SAVISQKPSRDICQRGTSLTIQCQVDSQVTMMFWYRQQPGQSLTLIATANQGSEATYESGFVIDKFPISRPNLTFSTLTVSNMSPEDSSIYLCSVEEGVAGGYQETQYFGPGTRLLVL.

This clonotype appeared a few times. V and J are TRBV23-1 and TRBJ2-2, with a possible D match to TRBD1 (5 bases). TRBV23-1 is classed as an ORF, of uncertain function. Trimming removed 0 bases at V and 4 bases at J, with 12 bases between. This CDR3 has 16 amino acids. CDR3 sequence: CASSQSAGPGTGELFF. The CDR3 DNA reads TGCGCCAGCAGTCAATCGGCAGGGCCGGGCACCGGGGAGCTGTTTTTT.

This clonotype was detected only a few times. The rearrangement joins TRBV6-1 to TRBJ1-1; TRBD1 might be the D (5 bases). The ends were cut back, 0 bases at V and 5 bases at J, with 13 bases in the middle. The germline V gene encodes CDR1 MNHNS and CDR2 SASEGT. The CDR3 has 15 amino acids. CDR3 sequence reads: CASSEATGLLTEAFF. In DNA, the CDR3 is TGTGCCAGCAGTGAAGCCACGGGACTGCTAACTGAAGCTTTCTTT.

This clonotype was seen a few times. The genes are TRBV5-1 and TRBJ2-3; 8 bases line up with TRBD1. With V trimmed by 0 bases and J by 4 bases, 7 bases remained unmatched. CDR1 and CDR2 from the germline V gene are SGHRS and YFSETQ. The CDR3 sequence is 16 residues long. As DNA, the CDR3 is TGCGCCAGCAGCTTGGGAGACAGGGGTGAGGCAGATACGCAGTATTTT. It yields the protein CASSLGDRGEADTQYF.

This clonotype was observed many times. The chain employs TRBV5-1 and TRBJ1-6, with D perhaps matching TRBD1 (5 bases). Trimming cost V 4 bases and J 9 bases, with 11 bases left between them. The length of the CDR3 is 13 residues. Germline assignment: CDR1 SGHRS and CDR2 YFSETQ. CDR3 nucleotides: TGCGCCAGCAGCGTAAAAGGGGCTTCACCCCTCCACTTT. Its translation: CASSVKGASPLHF.

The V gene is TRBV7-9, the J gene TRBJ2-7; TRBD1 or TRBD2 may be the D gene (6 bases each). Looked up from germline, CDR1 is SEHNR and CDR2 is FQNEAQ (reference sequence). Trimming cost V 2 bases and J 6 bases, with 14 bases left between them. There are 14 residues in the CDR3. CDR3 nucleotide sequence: TGTGCCAGCAGCTTAATCGGAGGGGGTACCGAGCAGTACGTC. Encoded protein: CASSLIGGGTEQYV.

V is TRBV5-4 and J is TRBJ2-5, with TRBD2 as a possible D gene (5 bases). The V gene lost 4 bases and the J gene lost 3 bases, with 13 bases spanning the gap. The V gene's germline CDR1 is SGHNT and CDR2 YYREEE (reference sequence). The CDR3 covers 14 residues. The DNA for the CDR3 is TGTGCCAGCAGCGCGGACTTCAAGAAAGAGACCCAGTACTTC. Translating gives CASSADFKKETQYF.

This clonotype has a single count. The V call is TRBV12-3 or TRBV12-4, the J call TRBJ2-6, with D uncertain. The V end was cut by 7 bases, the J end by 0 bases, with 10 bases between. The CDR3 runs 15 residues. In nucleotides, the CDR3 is TGTGCCAGCACCCAGATCCACTCTGGGGCCAACGTCCTGACTTTC. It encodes CASTQIHSGANVLTF.

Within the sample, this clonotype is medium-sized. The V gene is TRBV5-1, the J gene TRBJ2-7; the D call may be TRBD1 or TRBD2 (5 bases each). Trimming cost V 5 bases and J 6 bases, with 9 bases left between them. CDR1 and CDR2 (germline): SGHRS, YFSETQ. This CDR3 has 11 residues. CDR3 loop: CASSEGSEQYF. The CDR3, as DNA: TGCGCCAGCAGTGAGGGGTCCGAGCAGTACTTC.

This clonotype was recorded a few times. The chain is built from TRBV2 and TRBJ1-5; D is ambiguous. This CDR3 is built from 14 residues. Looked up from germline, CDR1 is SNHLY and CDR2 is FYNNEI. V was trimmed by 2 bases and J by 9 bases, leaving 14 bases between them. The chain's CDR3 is CASSENVSFRPQHF. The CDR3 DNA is TGTGCCAGCAGTGAAAATGTGAGCTTCCGGCCCCAGCATTTT.

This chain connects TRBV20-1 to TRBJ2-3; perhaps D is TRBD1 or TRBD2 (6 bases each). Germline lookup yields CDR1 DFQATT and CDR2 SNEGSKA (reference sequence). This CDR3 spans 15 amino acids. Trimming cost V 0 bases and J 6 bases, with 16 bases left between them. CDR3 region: CSARDLSGAGDTQYF. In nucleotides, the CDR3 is TGCAGTGCTAGAGATCTTTCGGGGGCAGGTGATACGCAGTATTTT.